Presented here are 26 T cell receptor beta chains from one specimen sequenced in a study of technical replicates of blood from a few donors. The table came from immunoSEQ multiplex PCR; TCRdb's copy has only in-frame clones and leaves some out. Altogether more than 65,000 clones are present, 85% to 95% being singletons, with the ten largest covering 0.35% to 0.4%. Sequenced sample: T cells isolated from PBMCs. The receptors were sampled from a human donor in good health.

The chain is built from TRBV18 and TRBJ2-7; 9 nucleotides agree with TRBD1. Looked up from germline, CDR1 is KGHSH and CDR2 is LQKENI. The trim removed 5 bases at V and 7 bases at J, leaving 9 bases unmatched. The CDR3 length is 14 residues. CDR3 region: CASSLGTGLREQYF. DNA for the CDR3: TGTGCCAGCTCATTAGGGACAGGGCTGAGGGAGCAGTACTTC.

Here the CDR3 reads CSVGDSRTEAFF. The CDR3 nucleotides read TGCAGCGTCGGGGACAGCCGGACTGAAGCTTTCTTT. The V gene is TRBV29-1, the J gene TRBJ1-1; TRBD1 matches at 7 bases. The CDR3 contains 12 residues. The trim removed 6 bases at V and 5 bases at J, leaving 6 bases unmatched. The germline gives CDR1 SQVTM, CDR2 ANQGSEA.

The genes are TRBV7-2 and TRBJ2-1; D might be TRBD1 (5 bases). Trimming took 5 bases from V and 10 from J, leaving 15 bases between them. Germline CDR1 and CDR2: SGHTA and FQGNSA. The CDR3 totals 13 residues. In DNA, the CDR3 is TGTGCCAGCAGCCCCGTCACAGGTAGCGAGCAGTTCTTC. This codes for CASSPVTGSEQFF.

The chain recombines TRBV15 with TRBJ2-7; 7 nucleotides line up with TRBD1. The V segment lost 4 bases and the J segment 0 bases; nucleotides outside the gene matches: 3. Looked up from germline, CDR1 is LNHNV and CDR2 is YYDKDF (reference sequence). This CDR3 has 14 residues. In nucleotides, the CDR3 is TGTGCCACCAGCATCCGGGACAGCTCCTACGAGCAGTACTTC. Residues: CATSIRDSSYEQYF.

V and J are TRBV4-1 and TRBJ2-7; TRBD1 matches at 7 bases. V shed 5 bases and J 1 base; nucleotides not matched to a gene: 8. Germline-derived CDR1 and CDR2 are MGHRA and YSYEKL. The CDR3 covers 15 residues. The CDR3 spells CASSFRDRGSYEQYF. CDR3 nucleotide sequence: TGCGCCAGCAGCTTCCGGGACAGAGGGTCCTACGAGCAGTACTTC.

In its sample, this clone was seen a few times. The chain has TRBV2 and TRBJ1-4; D is unclear. The germline V gene encodes CDR1 SNHLY and CDR2 FYNNEI. The CDR3 is 15 residues long. Between the trimmed V and J ends, which lost 3 bases and 1 base, there was a span of 9 bases. The CDR3 nucleotides read TGTGCCAGCAGTGATCTGAGGGTAACTAATGAAAAACTGTTTTTT. It is translated as CASSDLRVTNEKLFF.

The chain uses TRBV4-3 and TRBJ2-3; 10 bases match TRBD2. Germline assignment: CDR1 LGHNA and CDR2 YSLEER. The CDR3 is 18 amino acids. The trim removed 1 base at V and 4 bases at J, leaving 11 bases unmatched. DNA of the CDR3: TGCGCCAGCAGCCAAGGGTGGGCACTAGCGGGATCGGCAGATACGCAGTATTTT. Translated: CASSQGWALAGSADTQYF.

The chain joins TRBV5-1 to TRBJ1-4; TRBD1 matches at 7 bases. The CDR3 runs to 14 residues. With 3 bases clipped from V and 4 bases from J, the junction kept 3 bases outside the gene matches. Germline V gene sequence: CDR1 SGHRS, CDR2 YFSETQ. Here the CDR3 DNA reads TGCGCCAGCAGCTCCGGGACAGTTAATGAAAAACTGTTTTTT. It yields the protein CASSSGTVNEKLFF.

This rearrangement joins TRBV9 to TRBJ1-1; 8 bases map to TRBD1. The CDR3 is 17 amino acids. Germline CDR1 and CDR2: SGDLS and YYNGEE. The trim removed 4 bases at V and 0 bases at J, leaving 11 bases unmatched. For the CDR3, the DNA is TGTGCCAGCAGCCAGGGGACAGGTGGATTTGTGAACACTGAAGCTTTCTTT. It specifies CASSQGTGGFVNTEAFF.

The rearrangement uses TRBV19 and TRBJ1-5; 8 bases are a match to TRBD1. The germline CDR1 and CDR2 sequences are LNHDA and SQIVND (reference sequence). The ends lost 1 base at V and 6 bases at J; junction bases unmatched: 5. This CDR3 region has 15 residues. The CDR3 loop is CASSIVPGGGQPQHF. The CDR3 DNA reads as TGTGCCAGTAGTATAGTTCCAGGGGGCGGTCAGCCCCAGCATTTT.

The chain links TRBV10-3 to TRBJ1-2; 8 nucleotides align to TRBD1. Germline values: CDR1 ENHRY, CDR2 SYGVKD. J was trimmed by 1 base and V by 6 bases; bases with no gene match: 7. The CDR3 has 15 amino acids. The CDR3, as DNA: TGTGCCATCAGCTTCTCAGGGGGCAATAACTATGGCTACACCTTC. As protein: CAISFSGGNNYGYTF.

The rearrangement joins TRBV7-2 to TRBJ2-3; D possibly corresponds to TRBD2 (5 bases). The CDR3 is 14 amino acids. The V gene's germline CDR1 is SGHTA and CDR2 FQGNSA. Trimming took 8 bases from V and 2 from J, leaving 14 bases between them. CDR3 sequence reads: CASLKRAYTDTQYF. CDR3 DNA: TGTGCCAGCCTTAAGAGGGCGTACACAGATACGCAGTATTTT.

V usage is TRBV6-5 and J usage is TRBJ2-2; D call uncertain. Germline-derived CDR1 and CDR2 are MNHEY and SVGAGI. Between the trimmed V and J ends, which lost 2 bases and 4 bases, there was a span of 5 bases. This CDR3 has 13 amino acids. CDR3 region: CASSYVLTGELFF. The CDR3 nucleotides are TGTGCCAGCAGTTACGTTCTCACCGGGGAGCTGTTTTTT.

The V and J genes are TRBV2 and TRBJ1-1; tentative D call: TRBD1 (6 bases). Trimming took off 7 bases at V and 11 bases at J, with 17 bases between the two ends. CDR1 and CDR2 (germline): SNHLY, FYNNEI. There are 12 residues in the CDR3. The CDR3 nucleotides read TGTGCCAGCACCACGGGGGGGGCATTGGCTTTCTTT. The encoded protein is CASTTGGALAFF. Complete variable domain (other parts from reference TRBV2 and TRBJ1-1): EPEVTQTPSHQVTQMGQEVILRCVPISNHLYFYWYRQILGQKVEFLVSFYNNEISEKSEIFDDQFSVERPDGSNFTLKIRSTKLEDSAMYFCASTTGGALAFFGQGTRLTVV.

The gene calls are TRBV4-3 and TRBJ1-6, with TRBD1 matching 9 bases. Germline CDR1 is LGHNA and CDR2 is YSLEER. V dropped 2 bases and J dropped 8; count of bases not matched to a gene: 7. CDR3 size: 16 residues. The CDR3 DNA reads as TGCGCCAGCAGCCAATTCGGACAGGGGAAGGATTCACCCCTCCACTTT. Its protein product is CASSQFGQGKDSPLHF.

This clone showed up just a few times. This chain links TRBV21-1 with TRBJ1-5; TRBD1 reflects the table's D call only, with no check against the DNA. TRBV21-1 is flagged as a pseudogene. This CDR3 spans 16 amino acids. CDR3 protein: CASSKVWTGGAQPQHF. As DNA, the CDR3 is TGTGCCAGCAGCAAAGTCTGGACAGGGGGGGCTCAGCCCCAGCATTTT.

The chain links TRBV4-1 to TRBJ2-1; D not certain. V was cut by 2 bases and J by 7 bases, with 9 bases left in between. The length of the CDR3 is 13 residues. CDR1 is MGHRA and CDR2 is YSYEKL in the germline V gene. CDR3 sequence: CASSQIRGNEQFF. The CDR3 coding sequence is TGCGCCAGCAGCCAAATCCGAGGAAATGAGCAGTTCTTC.

The chain combines TRBV11-2 with TRBJ2-7; 9 bases agree with TRBD1. CDR3 length: 15 amino acids. V lost 6 bases to trimming and J lost 2 bases; unmatched junction nucleotides: 8. Germline CDR1 and CDR2: SGHAT and FQNNGV. The CDR3 here is CASSFGQGQAYEQYF. The CDR3 coding sequence is TGTGCCAGCAGTTTTGGACAGGGGCAGGCCTACGAGCAGTACTTC.

V is TRBV5-6 and J is TRBJ1-1, with 7 bases identical to TRBD1. Trimming took 1 base from V and 6 from J; bases not matched to a gene: 6. Germline-derived CDR1 and CDR2 are SGHDT and YYEEEE. The CDR3 runs 14 residues. The CDR3 sequence is CASSLIRGTAEAFF. For the CDR3, the DNA is TGTGCCAGCAGCTTGATCAGGGGGACTGCTGAAGCTTTCTTT.

The chain joins TRBV29-1 to TRBJ2-2; D not certain. V lost 5 bases and J lost 3, with 10 bases in between. This CDR3 has 13 amino acids. Germline V gene sequence: CDR1 SQVTM, CDR2 ANQGSEA. The CDR3 protein is CSVNSPYTGELFF. The DNA of the CDR3 is TGCAGCGTTAACTCACCCTACACCGGGGAGCTGTTTTTT.

Here the CDR3 reads CASIGSHSGNTIYF. The CDR3 coding sequence is TGTGCCAGCATCGGGTCCCACTCTGGAAACACCATATATTTT. The chain employs TRBV6-5 and TRBJ1-3; D unclear. CDR1 is MNHEY and CDR2 is SVGAGI in the germline V gene. V was pared by 7 bases and J by 0 bases, with 10 bases between. The CDR3 has 14 amino acids.

The rearrangement links TRBV7-8 to TRBJ2-5; 14 bases align to TRBD2. The CDR3 loop spans 16 amino acids. V shed 4 bases and J 4 bases; nucleotides not matched to a gene: 5. CDR1 is SGHVS and CDR2 is FQNEAQ in the germline V gene. The CDR3 protein is CASSWGLAGVAETQYF. The CDR3 DNA follows: TGTGCCAGCAGCTGGGGACTAGCGGGAGTCGCAGAGACCCAGTACTTC.

The chain couples TRBV5-5 to TRBJ2-5, with 7 bases lining up with TRBD2. The CDR3 consists of 13 residues. Germline V gene data show CDR1 as SGHKS and CDR2 as YYEKEE (reference sequence). The V segment lost 4 bases and the J segment 5 bases; nucleotides outside the gene matches: 5. As DNA, the CDR3 is TGTGCCAGCAGCACCGCGGGAGACGAGACCCAGTACTTC. Protein: CASSTAGDETQYF. Looking up the rest from reference TRBV5-5 and TRBJ2-5 gives the full variable domain: DAGVTQSPTHLIKTRGQQVTLRCSPISGHKSVSWYQQVLGQGPQFIFQYYEKEERGRGNFPDRFSARQFPNYSSELNVNALLLGDSALYLCASSTAGDETQYFGPGTRLLVL.

With regard to this clone: The junction differs from germline at one of its ends, possibly a read error. The chain employs TRBV5-8 and TRBJ1-2, with TRBD1 identical over 8 bases. Germline CDR1 and CDR2: SGHTS and YDEGEE. CDR3 length equals 13 residues. The DNA for the CDR3 is TGTGCCAGCAGCTTGGCCTTGGACAGGGAGATATATTTC. It specifies CASSLALDREIYF.

The rearrangement joins TRBV6-6 to TRBJ1-3; TRBD1 matches 7 bases. The CDR3 is 14 residues long. The germline gives CDR1 MNHNY, CDR2 SVGAGI (reference sequence). V trimming: 10 bases; J trimming: 5 bases; junction bases outside the gene matches: 11. DNA of the CDR3: TGTGCCACCAAAGAGACAGGGATCCGAAACACCATATATTTT. Protein sequence: CATKETGIRNTIYF.

This clone occurred once. The CDR3 region is CAWESTGGGTEAFF. The CDR3 DNA is TGTGCCTGGGAATCAACAGGGGGCGGCACTGAAGCTTTCTTT. V is TRBV30 and J is TRBJ1-1; 9 nucleotides agree with TRBD1. V gave up 5 bases and J gave up 4 bases; unmatched junction bases: 8. CDR3 length equals 14 residues. Germline CDR1 and CDR2: GTSNPN and SVGIG (reference sequence).